These 18 T cell receptor beta chains were all obtained from the same sample, sequenced in a study of cytomegalovirus exposure and HLA in healthy donors. This PCR relied on a set of 60 Vbeta primers and 13 Jbeta primers. Assay: immunoSEQ multiplex PCR; the TCRdb copy retains only in-frame clones and omits some. The top ten hold about 3.5% of the sample, which has roughly 100,000 clones, around 67% seen once. Sequences were obtained from PBMCs. The receptor set was obtained from a woman in her forties or fifties in good health and CMV-seronegative.

With respect to this clone: The junction departs from the called germline gene at one end, perhaps through a read error. The chain carries TRBV7-9 and TRBJ2-1; a possible D gene is TRBD2 (6 bases). The CDR3 runs to 15 residues. Germline values: CDR1 SEHNR, CDR2 FQNEAQ (reference sequence). CDR3 region: CSSSSGVYAINEQFF. DNA of the CDR3: TGTTCCAGCAGCTCGGGAGTGTACGCCATCAATGAGCAGTTCTTC.

V usage is TRBV7-2 and J usage is TRBJ2-2, with TRBD2 matching 14 bases. Germline values: CDR1 SGHTA, CDR2 FQGNSA. The CDR3 runs to 16 residues. The ends lost 6 bases at V and 6 bases at J; junction bases unmatched: 6. The CDR3 is CASRKRLAGGAGELFF. The CDR3, as DNA: TGTGCCAGCAGGAAACGACTAGCGGGAGGGGCCGGGGAGCTGTTTTTT.

This sequence joins TRBV5-1 and TRBJ2-3; 10 positions match TRBD1. The germline gives CDR1 SGHRS, CDR2 YFSETQ. CDR3 length: 16 residues. The trim removed 4 bases at V and 3 bases at J, leaving 8 bases unmatched. CDR3 sequence reads: CASSRQGAKETDTQYF. Written as DNA, the CDR3 is TGCGCCAGCAGCCGACAGGGGGCGAAGGAAACAGATACGCAGTATTTT.

This chain connects TRBV7-3 to TRBJ2-7; TRBD2 aligns across 10 bases. The V gene's germline CDR1 is SGHTA and CDR2 FQGTGA. This CDR3 contains 14 residues. V lost 2 bases to trimming and J lost 4 bases; unmatched junction nucleotides: 2. CDR3 region: CASSLSAGGYEQYF. The CDR3 coding sequence is TGTGCCAGCAGCTTATCAGCGGGAGGGTACGAGCAGTACTTC.

This clone has just one count. V gene TRBV9 combines with J gene TRBJ1-2; D perhaps matches TRBD1 (6 bases). CDR3 length: 17 amino acids. The germline gives CDR1 SGDLS, CDR2 YYNGEE. Trimming removed 0 bases from V and 7 bases from J, with 22 bases in between. The CDR3 nucleotides read TGTGCCAGCAGCGTAGCTCACCTGCCCAGGGGAGGGGGTGGCTACACCTTC. Translated: CASSVAHLPRGGGGYTF.

This rearrangement joins TRBV28 to TRBJ2-7; TRBD2 matches 12 bases. This CDR3 contains 17 residues. Germline-derived CDR1 and CDR2 are MDHEN and SYDVKM. After removal of 3 bases from V and 6 bases from J, the junction contained 12 bases not matched to a gene. The DNA for the CDR3 is TGTGCCAGCAGTTTGGCCCCCCTTCTAGCGGGAGGGGGCGAGCAGTACTTC. This translates into CASSLAPLLAGGGEQYF. Looking up the rest from reference TRBV28 and TRBJ2-7 gives the full variable domain: DVKVTQSSRYLVKRTGEKVFLECVQDMDHENMFWYRQDPGLGLRLIYFSYDVKMKEKGDIPEGYSVSREKKERFSLILESASTNQTSMYLCASSLAPLLAGGGEQYFGPGTRLTVT.

The chain carries TRBV6-5 and TRBJ2-7; 7 bases match TRBD1. This CDR3 comprises 15 residues. Germline CDR1 MNHEY, CDR2 SVGAGI. The trim removed 5 bases at V and 1 base at J, leaving 8 bases unmatched. The CDR3 coding sequence is TGTGCCAGCAGTCGGGACAGTTCTTTTTCCTACGAGCAGTACTTC. Its protein is CASSRDSSFSYEQYF.

The chain is built from TRBV9 and TRBJ2-1; TRBD2 aligns across 11 bases. This CDR3 comprises 17 residues. Trimming removed 2 bases from V and 5 bases from J; junction bases left unmatched: 9. The germline V gene encodes CDR1 SGDLS and CDR2 YYNGEE. CDR3 bases: TGTGCCAGCAGCGTTTCCCATAGCGGGAGGGCCCACAATGAGCAGTTCTTC. Its translation is CASSVSHSGRAHNEQFF.

This clone was observed a single time. This chain connects TRBV19 to TRBJ2-5; perhaps TRBD1 as D (6 bases). Germline lookup yields CDR1 LNHDA and CDR2 SQIVND (reference sequence). The CDR3 has 16 residues. Trimming left V 3 bases short and J 5 bases short, with 19 bases between. Here the CDR3 reads CASSIQLQGFGETQYF. DNA for the CDR3: TGTGCCAGTAGTATTCAGCTACAGGGCTTTGGGGAGACCCAGTACTTC.

This rearrangement joins TRBV7-9 to TRBJ1-3; no clear D gene. This CDR3 comprises 15 residues. V lost 2 bases and J 4 bases, leaving 12 bases between the germline ends. Germline V CDR1 and CDR2: SEHNR, FQNEAQ (reference sequence). Here the CDR3 DNA reads TGTGCCAGCAGCTTACGTGCGGGATCCGGAAACACCATATATTTT. This encodes CASSLRAGSGNTIYF.

This clone was detected a few times. The chain employs TRBV6-4 and TRBJ1-1; maybe TRBD1 (5 bases). Germline loops: CDR1 MRHNA, CDR2 SNTAGT. CDR3 size: 16 residues. The ends were cut back, 3 bases at V and 0 bases at J, with 14 bases in the middle. CDR3 sequence: CASSEGAGPLNTEAFF. The CDR3 bases are TGTGCCAGCAGTGAAGGAGCGGGACCGTTGAACACTGAAGCTTTCTTT.

The genes are TRBV19 and TRBJ1-2; D not resolved. Trimming took 3 bases from V and 4 from J, leaving 6 bases between them. CDR3 length: 12 residues. Germline V gene data show CDR1 as LNHDA and CDR2 as SQIVND (reference sequence). The CDR3 DNA follows: TGTGCCAGTAGTATGGCAGGCTATGGCTACACCTTC. Translating it yields CASSMAGYGYTF.

This rearrangement joins TRBV7-9 to TRBJ2-5, with 10 bases lining up with TRBD2. V lost 0 bases and J lost 7; bases outside the gene matches: 2. The germline CDR1 and CDR2 sequences are SEHNR and FQNEAQ (reference sequence). The CDR3 totals 14 residues. CDR3 nucleotides: TGTGCCAGCAGCTTAGCTGGACTAGCGGCGACCCAGTACTTC. It codes for CASSLAGLAATQYF.

This clone has more than one count but fewer than ten. This chain uses TRBV10-1 with TRBJ1-2, with D possibly TRBD1 on 6 matching bases. This CDR3 region has 14 residues. V gave up 3 bases and J gave up 5 bases, with 13 bases separating them. The V gene's germline CDR1 is WNHNN and CDR2 SYGVQD (reference sequence). CDR3 nucleotides: TGCGCCAGCAGTGACCGGACAGACGGATATGGCTACACCTTC. It encodes CASSDRTDGYGYTF.

The chain recombines TRBV11-3 with TRBJ2-3; TRBD2 matches at 7 bases. The V gene's germline CDR1 is SGHNT and CDR2 YENEEA. V was clipped by 5 bases and J by 4 bases; unmatched bases: 9. The CDR3 totals 15 residues. CDR3 loop: CASSTLGGGADTQYF. DNA of the CDR3: TGTGCCAGCAGCACCCTTGGCGGGGGTGCAGATACGCAGTATTTT. Full variable domain (outside the CDR3, taken from reference TRBV11-3 and TRBJ2-3): EAGVVQSPRYKIIEKKQPVAFWCNPISGHNTLYWYLQNLGQGPELLIRYENEEAVDDSQLPKDRFSAERLKGVDSTLKIQPAELGDSAVYLCASSTLGGGADTQYFGPGTRLTVL.

The V gene is TRBV4-2, the J gene TRBJ1-4; D is undetermined. The CDR3 consists of 15 residues. Germline values: CDR1 LGHNA, CDR2 YNFKEQ. V shed 0 bases and J shed 5 bases, with 10 bases lying between them. CDR3 sequence: CASSQDLAVNEKLFF. DNA of the CDR3: TGTGCCAGCAGCCAAGATTTGGCGGTGAATGAAAAACTGTTTTTT.

This chain links TRBV4-1 with TRBJ2-1; TRBD1 agrees at 7 bases. V dropped 6 bases and J dropped 5; count of bases not matched to a gene: 13. CDR1 and CDR2 from the germline V gene are MGHRA and YSYEKL. This CDR3 region has 16 residues. The CDR3 is CASSLFTGVLNNEQFF. The CDR3 region has the DNA TGCGCCAGCAGTCTTTTCACAGGGGTGCTTAACAATGAGCAGTTCTTC.

This clone was seen only once. The chain carries TRBV11-2 and TRBJ2-7; 10 bases agree with TRBD2. The trim removed 1 base at V and 0 bases at J, leaving 9 bases unmatched. Germline values: CDR1 SGHAT, CDR2 FQNNGV. The CDR3 spans 18 residues. In DNA, the CDR3 is TGTGCCAGCAGCTTAGTCTACAGCGGGGGGGTGAGCTCCTACGAGCAGTACTTC. Its protein product is CASSLVYSGGVSSYEQYF.